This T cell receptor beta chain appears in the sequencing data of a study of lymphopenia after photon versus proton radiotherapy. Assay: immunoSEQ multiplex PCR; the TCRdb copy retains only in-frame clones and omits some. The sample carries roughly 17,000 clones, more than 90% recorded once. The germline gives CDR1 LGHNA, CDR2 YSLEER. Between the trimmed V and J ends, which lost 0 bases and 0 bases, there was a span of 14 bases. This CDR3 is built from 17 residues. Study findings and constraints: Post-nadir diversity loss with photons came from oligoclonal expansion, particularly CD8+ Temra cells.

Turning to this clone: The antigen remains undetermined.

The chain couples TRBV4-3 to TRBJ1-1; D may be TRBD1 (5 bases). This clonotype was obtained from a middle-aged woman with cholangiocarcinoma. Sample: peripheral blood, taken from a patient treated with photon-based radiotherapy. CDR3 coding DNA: TGCGCCAGCAGCCAAGATTCGGGGGGAGGGATGAACACTGAAGCTTTCTTT. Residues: CASSQDSGGGMNTEAFF.